Below, 22 T cell receptor beta chains from the same sample are listed, as sequenced in a study of blood T cells in healthy people across ages. Together with a sample-barcoded 5' primer, a J-beta primer mix was included in a second PCR lasting about 6 to 12 cycles. TCRdb recomputed calls from the 5' RACE reads with MiXCR, one row per CDR3 protein. The table shows about 1,500,000 distinct CDR3 sequences, with approximately 38% occurring only once. What was sequenced was blood. The receptor source for this set is a woman under 30 in good health.

The V call is TRBV12-3 or TRBV12-4, the J call TRBJ2-7; D possibly corresponds to TRBD1 (6 bases). This CDR3 has 15 residues. The V end lost 5 bases, the J end lost 6 bases, and 20 bases lay between the germline ends. This CDR3 is CASSPTGYPTREQYF. The CDR3 DNA follows: TGTGCCAGCAGTCCCACAGGGTATCCCACTCGCGAGCAGTACTTC.

This rearrangement joins TRBV7-2 to TRBJ2-1; D gene uncertain. CDR1 is SGHTA and CDR2 is FQGNSA in the germline V gene. V gave up 0 bases and J gave up 10 bases, with 10 bases separating them. This CDR3 comprises 13 residues. The CDR3 reads CASSLASSGEQFF. In DNA form, the CDR3 reads TGTGCCAGCAGCTTAGCCAGTAGTGGGGAGCAGTTCTTC.

This clonotype was seen just once. One base away lies a much larger clone, so this may be a sequencing read error. The chain has TRBV5-6 and TRBJ2-4; D perhaps matches TRBD2 (5 bases). This CDR3 is built from 18 residues. Trimming removed 0 bases at V and 13 bases at J, with 29 bases between. The germline V gene has CDR1 SGHDT and CDR2 YYEEEE. This CDR3 is CASSLALREYSTYNEQYF. The CDR3 nucleotides read TGTGCCAGCAGCTTGGCCTTGAGGGAGTACTCCACCTACAATGAGCAGTACTTC.

This clonotype has a single count. The chain couples TRBV4-1 to TRBJ1-2; TRBD1 agrees at 8 bases. With V trimmed by 7 bases and J by 7 bases, 23 bases remained unmatched. CDR1 is MGHRA and CDR2 is YSYEKL in the germline V gene. The CDR3 is 18 residues long. The DNA of the CDR3 is TGCGCCAGCAACCACCTTTCCCCCGGGACAGGCGGAGACTCTGGCTACACCTTC. Protein sequence: CASNHLSPGTGGDSGYTF.

V is TRBV7-9 and J is TRBJ2-5; TRBD1 agrees at 7 bases. The CDR3 sequence is 16 residues long. Germline trimming cut 5 bases from V and 9 bases from J; bases unmatched to any gene: 18. Germline V gene lookup returns CDR1 SEHNR and CDR2 FQNEAQ (reference sequence). CDR3 coding DNA: TGTGCCAGCAGCCCAAAACCGGGACAGAGGTTTACGGCCCAGTACTTC. Encoded protein: CASSPKPGQRFTAQYF.

This chain joins TRBV29-1 and TRBJ2-5; D tentatively fits TRBD1 or TRBD2 (5 bases each). This CDR3 spans 14 amino acids. Trimming removed 6 bases from V and 2 bases from J, with 16 bases in between. Germline CDR1 is SQVTM and CDR2 is ANQGSEA. The CDR3, as DNA: TGCAGCGTGGGGATCCTGGGGGTACAAGAGACCCAGTACTTC. This encodes CSVGILGVQETQYF.

This rearrangement joins TRBV11-2 to TRBJ2-7; no firm D call. The J call could be wrong; TRBJ2-5 is a better fit for the DNA end. The CDR3 extends over 11 amino acids. Germline V gene lookup returns CDR1 SGHAT and CDR2 FQNNGV. The CDR3 sequence is CASSFPPTQYF. CDR3 nucleotides: TGTGCCAGCAGCTTTCCCCCGACCCAGTACTTC.

This chain uses TRBV5-1 with TRBJ2-1, with 8 positions matching TRBD2. Germline CDR1 reads SGHRS; CDR2 reads YFSETQ. The J segment lost 5 bases and the V segment lost 2 bases, leaving 6 bases of the junction unmatched. This CDR3 region has 15 residues. This chain's CDR3 is CASSFNSGVHNEQFF. In DNA form, the CDR3 reads TGCGCCAGCAGCTTCAATAGCGGGGTTCACAATGAGCAGTTCTTC.

The sample holds a few counts of this clonotype. The J gene is TRBJ2-3, the V gene TRBV20-1, with D maybe TRBD1 (5 bases). The germline V gene encodes CDR1 DFQATT and CDR2 SNEGSKA (reference sequence). V lost 0 bases, J lost 6 bases, and 16 bases lay in between. CDR3 size: 15 residues. CDR3 residues: CSAREGGSRADTQYF. CDR3 DNA: TGCAGTGCTAGAGAGGGCGGTTCCAGGGCGGATACGCAGTATTTT.

V gene TRBV3-1 combines with J gene TRBJ1-1, with unresolved D. Germline V CDR1 and CDR2: LGHDT, YNNKEL (reference sequence). This CDR3 spans 13 amino acids. Trimming took 2 bases from V and 1 from J, leaving 5 bases between them. The chain's CDR3 is CASSQNGNTEAFF. CDR3 coding DNA: TGTGCCAGCAGCCAAAACGGGAACACTGAAGCTTTCTTT.

Turning to this clonotype: A much larger clonotype is one base distant, so this may be a read error. The chain has TRBV10-3 and TRBJ2-3; TRBD1 matches 7 bases. The CDR3 is 14 amino acids. The germline V gene encodes CDR1 ENHRY and CDR2 SYGVKD. The CDR3 is CAISKIQGEDTQNF. CDR3 DNA sequence: TGTGCCATCAGTAAAATCCAGGGGGAAGATACGCAGAATTTT.

This clonotype has just one count. This sequence joins TRBV15 and TRBJ2-1, with TRBD2 matching 9 bases. With V trimmed by 0 bases and J by 13 bases, 10 bases remained unmatched. From germline, CDR1 is LNHNV and CDR2 YYDKDF (reference sequence). The CDR3 covers 15 residues. As DNA, the CDR3 is TGTGCCACCAGCAGAGATCCAGCGGGAGGAGAGACCCAGTTCTTC. Its translation is CATSRDPAGGETQFF.

V is TRBV6-5 and J is TRBJ1-5; possible D gene TRBD1, 5 bases. Looked up from germline, CDR1 is MNHEY and CDR2 is SVGAGI. CDR3 length: 14 residues. V was cut by 0 bases and J by 8 bases, with 11 bases left in between. The CDR3 spells CASSYSRGFEPQHF. DNA for the CDR3: TGTGCCAGCAGTTACTCTCGGGGCTTTGAGCCCCAGCATTTT.

Only a few counts were recorded for this clonotype. V gene TRBV28 combines with J gene TRBJ1-2, with a weak D call TRBD1 (6 bases). Germline values: CDR1 MDHEN, CDR2 SYDVKM. Trimming stripped 6 bases from V and 7 bases from J, with 24 bases between. The CDR3 is 16 amino acids. CDR3 bases: TGTGCCAGCAGGGTTCTCGACGGACAGTCCTATCGTGGCTACACCTTC. It encodes CASRVLDGQSYRGYTF.

The chain uses TRBV28 and TRBJ2-7; 7 bases are shared with TRBD1. V lost 6 bases to trimming and J lost 2 bases; unmatched junction nucleotides: 7. CDR1 is MDHEN and CDR2 is SYDVKM in the germline V gene. The CDR3 contains 14 residues. The DNA of the CDR3 is TGTGCCAGCAGACGACAGGGCTTGACCTACGAGCAGTACTTC. It is translated as CASRRQGLTYEQYF.

The V gene is TRBV7-9, the J gene TRBJ1-3; 11 bases align to TRBD1. Germline values: CDR1 SEHNR, CDR2 FQNEAQ (reference sequence). The CDR3 length is 19 residues. Trimming cost V 5 bases and J 0 bases; bases outside gene matches: 12. Here the CDR3 reads CASSTPGQGDGSSGNTIYF. CDR3 coding DNA: TGTGCCAGCAGCACCCCGGGACAGGGGGACGGGAGCTCTGGAAACACCATATATTTT. The full variable domain, with the rest looked up from reference TRBV7-9 and TRBJ1-3, is DTGVSQNPRHKITKRGQNVTFRCDPISEHNRLYWYRQTLGQGPEFLTYFQNEAQLEKSRLLSDRFSAERPKGSFSTLEIQRTEQGDSAMYLCASSTPGQGDGSSGNTIYFGEGSWLTVV.

The chain carries TRBV2 and TRBJ2-7, with D possibly matching TRBD2 (5 bases). This CDR3 is 14 amino acids long. CDR1 and CDR2 from the germline V gene are SNHLY and FYNNEI. V was shortened by 6 bases and J by 3 bases, with 15 bases between the two germline ends. The CDR3 protein is CASSPPLDYYEQYF. For the CDR3, the DNA is TGTGCCAGCAGCCCCCCCCTAGACTACTACGAGCAGTACTTC.

This clonotype was counted once. This sequence joins TRBV18 and TRBJ2-7, with D unresolved. Germline assignment: CDR1 KGHSH and CDR2 LQKENI. V was cut by 5 bases and J by 11 bases, with 19 bases left in between. The CDR3 spans 13 residues. DNA of the CDR3: TGTGCCAGCTCAGGGCAGGATGCCTTTGGGGAGTACTTC. Protein: CASSGQDAFGEYF.

V usage is TRBV7-9 and J usage is TRBJ1-2; weak D call: TRBD1 (6 bases). CDR3 size: 14 residues. Germline V gene sequence: CDR1 SEHNR, CDR2 FQNEAQ (reference sequence). The V end was cut by 1 base, the J end by 7 bases, with 13 bases between. CDR3 bases: TGTGCCAGCAGCTTAGTGCAGGGGTCCGCTGGCTACACCTTC. It specifies CASSLVQGSAGYTF.

There are many counts of this clonotype. The V and J genes are TRBV6-2 or TRBV6-3 and TRBJ2-1; 8 positions agree with TRBD1. From germline, CDR1 is MNHEY and CDR2 SVGEGT. V shed 2 bases and J 5 bases; nucleotides not matched to a gene: 5. The CDR3 has 15 residues. Written as DNA, the CDR3 is TGTGCCAGCAGTTACGGCAGGGGGCGCAACAATGAGCAGTTCTTC. It specifies CASSYGRGRNNEQFF.

This clonotype turned up a few times. The J gene is TRBJ2-3, the V gene TRBV20-1, with TRBD2 matching over 7 bases. CDR1 DFQATT and CDR2 SNEGSKA come from the germline V gene (reference sequence). V gave up 4 bases and J gave up 4 bases; unmatched junction bases: 11. The CDR3 is 15 residues long. The CDR3 nucleotides read TGCAGTGCTATCGACGGGGGGAGTAGCTCAGATACGCAGTATTTT. Translating gives CSAIDGGSSSDTQYF.

V usage is TRBV3-1 and J usage is TRBJ2-5; TRBD2 aligns across 11 bases. Germline-derived CDR1 and CDR2 are LGHDT and YNNKEL (reference sequence). The trim removed 3 bases at V and 4 bases at J, leaving 10 bases unmatched. This CDR3 has 17 amino acids. The CDR3 bases are TGTGCCAGCAGCCAGGTACTAGCGGGAGTGTTACGAGAGACCCAGTACTTC. Its translation is CASSQVLAGVLRETQYF.